This T cell receptor (beta chain) was recorded in a study of blood T cell repertoires in COVID-19. Study information: The samples span acute and convalescent COVID-19 from the United States, Italy and Spain.

This clone was seen only once. Method: immunoSEQ multiplex PCR; TCRdb's copy keeps in-frame clones and lacks some. The table includes some 260,000 clones, 75% to 90% detected once. After removal of 2 bases from V and 2 bases from J, the junction contained 5 bases not matched to a gene. The CDR3 has 15 amino acids. CDR1 SGHRS and CDR2 YFSETQ come from the germline V gene. This TCR derives from a woman in her sixties or seventies with COVID-19, enrolled during active disease. This sequence joins TRBV5-1 and TRBJ2-3, with 7 bases fitting TRBD2. Sequences were obtained from peripheral blood. The CDR3 sequence is CASSFQRDYTDTQYF. DNA for the CDR3: TGCGCCAGCAGCTTTCAAAGGGACTACACAGATACGCAGTATTTT.